This TCR beta chain originates from a study of T cell responses to AZD1222 COVID-19 vaccine. Study results and caveats: The sample set comprised mostly white British donors with more females, and clonal diversity was possibly underestimated. When two AZD1222 doses had been given, Spike-specific TCR breadth and depth rose.

Sequencing was performed with immunoSEQ multiplex PCR; in TCRdb, only in-frame clones are kept and a portion is missing. The sample consists of roughly 150,000 clones, just under 95% of them appearing once. About this clone: What it binds is not known.

The source is an adult who received the AZD1222 COVID-19 vaccine. Sequencing was performed on peripheral blood, taken 28 days after the second AZD1222 dose.

CDR3 coding DNA: TGTGCCAGTAGTATAGCGACAGGGGTAGGTGAAAAACTGTTTTTT. Translation: CASSIATGVGEKLFF. The chain joins TRBV19 to TRBJ1-4; 8 nucleotides line up with TRBD1. V lost 1 base, J lost 7 bases, and 5 bases stayed unmatched. There are 15 residues in the CDR3. Germline CDR1 is LNHDA and CDR2 is SQIVND (reference sequence).